These 15 T cell receptor beta chains came from one sample sequenced in a study of T cell responses to AZD1222 COVID-19 vaccine. Data came from immunoSEQ multiplex PCR; TCRdb stores just in-frame clones and leaves some out. The sample lists roughly 100,000 clones, 85% to 90% occurring once. Specimen: peripheral blood, collected on day 0 of AZD1222 vaccination. The receptors were gathered from an adult in good health.

The V gene is TRBV7-2, the J gene TRBJ2-1; D uncertain. The CDR3 spans 12 residues. Trimming left V 1 base short and J 10 bases short, with 8 bases between. CDR1 is SGHTA, CDR2 FQGNSA, per germline. The CDR3 is CASSLGHREQFF. The DNA for the CDR3 is TGTGCCAGCAGCTTAGGACACCGCGAGCAGTTCTTC.

The chain combines TRBV7-3 with TRBJ2-3; D uncertain. The CDR3 has 13 amino acids. V lost 2 bases and J 2 bases, leaving 5 bases between the germline ends. Germline loops: CDR1 SGHTA, CDR2 FQGTGA. The CDR3 DNA is TGTGCCAGCAGCTTAGATCCCACAGATACGCAGTATTTT. As protein: CASSLDPTDTQYF.

The chain couples TRBV28 to TRBJ1-1; TRBD1 might be the D (6 bases). V was cut by 5 bases and J by 6 bases, with 13 bases left in between. The germline gives CDR1 MDHEN, CDR2 SYDVKM. The CDR3 is 13 amino acids. This CDR3 is CASSTGLGSEAFF. CDR3 sequence (DNA): TGTGCCAGCAGTACAGGGTTGGGGTCTGAAGCTTTCTTT.

The rearrangement links TRBV6-5 to TRBJ2-1; possible D gene TRBD2, 7 bases. The CDR3 sequence is 15 residues long. The germline V gene has CDR1 MNHEY and CDR2 SVGAGI. Trimming pared 5 bases from V and 2 bases from J, leaving 13 bases between. The CDR3 coding sequence is TGTGCCAGCAGTACCTCGCGGGGGCCCTACAATGAGCAGTTCTTC. Translating it yields CASSTSRGPYNEQFF.

This clone was picked up a small number of times. The J gene is TRBJ1-5, the V gene TRBV12-5; D call uncertain. The CDR3 has 11 residues. V lost 2 bases and J lost 4, with 0 bases in between. Germline CDR1 and CDR2: LGHNT and FRNRAP. The CDR3 DNA sequence: TGTGCTAGTGGTTTGAATCAGCCCCAGCATTTT. Protein sequence: CASGLNQPQHF.

The V gene is TRBV5-1, the J gene TRBJ2-1, with 14 bases that match TRBD2. The CDR3 contains 20 residues. Trimming took 0 bases from V and 2 from J; bases not matched to a gene: 10. Germline V gene lookup returns CDR1 SGHRS and CDR2 YFSETQ. The CDR3 coding sequence is TGCGCCAGCAGCTTGGAGGGACTAGCGGGGGCCTCCAGCGCCTACAATGAGCAGTTCTTC. Protein: CASSLEGLAGASSAYNEQFF.

The chain employs TRBV6-1 and TRBJ1-1, with TRBD1 matching 7 bases. The length of the CDR3 is 19 residues. V shed 3 bases, J shed 1 base, and the junction held 17 bases outside the gene matches. Per germline, CDR1 MNHNS and CDR2 SASEGT. The CDR3 sequence: CASSDPIVRRGEKNTEAFF. Here the CDR3 DNA reads TGTGCCAGCAGTGACCCCATTGTTCGCAGGGGGGAAAAGAACACTGAAGCTTTCTTT.

This chain joins TRBV20-1 and TRBJ2-4; tentatively, D is TRBD1 or TRBD2 (6 bases each). Germline values: CDR1 DFQATT, CDR2 SNEGSKA (reference sequence). V was trimmed by 3 bases and J by 7 bases, leaving 16 bases between them. There are 14 residues in the CDR3. CDR3 residues: CSASGGGVGNIQYF. The CDR3 DNA is TGCAGTGCTAGTGGAGGGGGTGTAGGGAACATTCAGTACTTC.

The chain couples TRBV7-2 to TRBJ2-2; TRBD1 aligns across 10 bases. The length of the CDR3 is 15 residues. Germline V gives CDR1 SGHTA, CDR2 FQGNSA. The junction had 4 bases not matched to a gene; V was cut back by 4 bases and J by 5 bases. DNA of the CDR3: TGTGCCAGCAGCTCCCGGGACAGGGGAACCGGGGAGCTGTTTTTT. Translating gives CASSSRDRGTGELFF.

The J gene is TRBJ2-2, the V gene TRBV5-4; 7 positions match TRBD1. Germline V gene lookup returns CDR1 SGHNT and CDR2 YYREEE (reference sequence). V lost 0 bases to trimming and J lost 5 bases; unmatched junction nucleotides: 7. The CDR3 totals 16 residues. The CDR3 DNA reads TGTGCCAGCAGCTTGGGACAGGGTAGGATGACCGGGGAGCTGTTTTTT. Translating gives CASSLGQGRMTGELFF.

The sample holds a few counts of this clone. The V gene is TRBV20-1, the J gene TRBJ1-5; 9 nucleotides agree with TRBD1. Germline V CDR1 and CDR2: DFQATT, SNEGSKA (reference sequence). The CDR3 covers 14 residues. The V gene end was trimmed by 4 bases and the J gene end by 5 bases; junction bases not matched to a gene: 6. The DNA for the CDR3 is TGCAGTGCTAATGACAGGGGGGGTGATCAGCCCCAGCATTTT. It yields the protein CSANDRGGDQPQHF.

The chain carries TRBV11-2 and TRBJ1-2; D unresolved. Germline V gives CDR1 SGHAT, CDR2 FQNNGV. The CDR3 runs 13 residues. Deletions cut 5 bases from V and 8 bases from J, with 15 bases between. In DNA form, the CDR3 reads TGTGCCAGCAGCCCCCGGGGAGGGTACGGCTACACCTTC. Encoded protein: CASSPRGGYGYTF.

The chain carries TRBV4-1 and TRBJ2-2; 7 bases match TRBD1. Germline V gene data show CDR1 as MGHRA and CDR2 as YSYEKL. Unmatched junction bases numbered 4, after V lost 6 bases and J lost 0 bases. CDR3 length: 15 residues. CDR3 residues: CASSPQGANTGELFF. CDR3 DNA sequence: TGCGCCAGCAGTCCTCAGGGGGCGAACACCGGGGAGCTGTTTTTT.

The CDR3 here is CASSIDIGTGGSHGYTF. The DNA of the CDR3 is TGTGCCAGTAGTATCGATATCGGGACAGGGGGTTCTCATGGCTACACCTTC. The gene calls are TRBV19 and TRBJ1-2; 11 bases map to TRBD1. Unmatched junction bases numbered 12, after V lost 3 bases and J lost 6 bases. This CDR3 has 17 residues. In germline, CDR1 is LNHDA, CDR2 SQIVND (reference sequence).

The V gene is TRBV5-4, the J gene TRBJ2-7; D may be TRBD2 (5 bases). The CDR3 loop spans 14 amino acids. Trimming pared 4 bases from V and 6 bases from J, leaving 17 bases between. Per the germline V gene, CDR1 is SGHNT and CDR2 is YYREEE (reference sequence). Here the CDR3 reads CASSPGIGPLEQYF. The CDR3 DNA follows: TGTGCCAGCAGCCCGGGGATAGGTCCCCTCGAGCAGTACTTC. Based on the CDR3 plus reference TRBV5-4 and TRBJ2-7, the full variable domain is ETGVTQSPTHLIKTRGQQVTLRCSSQSGHNTVSWYQQALGQGPQFIFQYYREEENGRGNFPPRFSGLQFPNYSSELNVNALELDDSALYLCASSPGIGPLEQYFGPGTRLTVT.